These 10 T cell receptor beta chains were all obtained from the same sample, sequenced in a study of glioma-infiltrating T cells. The iRepertoire nested amplicon-rescue multiplex PCR amplified TCR alpha and beta CDR3s from RNA. MiXCR, run by TCRdb on the multiplex PCR reads, gives a single entry per CDR3 protein. The sample gives 300,000 to 400,000 distinct CDR3 sequences, roughly 41% of which show up once; approximately 12% is in the top ten. Sequencing was performed on glioma tissue, nonneoplastic brain tissue, or PBMCs (not recorded which). The receptors come from a human donor with low-grade glioma or glioblastoma, undergoing nonglioma brain surgery, or in good health (not recorded which).

V and J are TRBV7-3 and TRBJ1-2; D gene unclear. V shed 4 bases and J shed 0 bases, with 12 bases lying between them. The CDR3 contains 15 residues. Germline values: CDR1 SGHTA, CDR2 FQGTGA. DNA for the CDR3: TGTGCCAGCAGCTCATCAGTTTTGGCTAACTATGGCTACACCTTC. It translates to CASSSSVLANYGYTF. Combining the CDR3 with reference TRBV7-3 and TRBJ1-2 gives the whole variable domain GAGVSQTPSNKVTEKGKYVELRCDPISGHTALYWYRQSLGQGPEFLIYFQGTGAADDSGLPNDRFFAVRPEGSVSTLKIQRTERGDSAVYLCASSSSVLANYGYTFGSGTRLTVV.

There are a few counts of this clonotype. This chain links TRBV20-1 with TRBJ2-3; D possibly corresponds to TRBD1 (6 bases). Deletions cut 6 bases from V and 2 bases from J, with 9 bases between. Germline CDR1 reads DFQATT; CDR2 reads SNEGSKA (reference sequence). The CDR3 covers 12 residues. CDR3 sequence (DNA): TGCAGTGCCCGGACAGACACAGATACGCAGTATTTT. Residues: CSARTDTDTQYF.

On this clonotype: A much bigger clone sits one base away, suggesting this may be a read error. This chain connects TRBV7-2 to TRBJ2-3, with D uncertain. Germline V gene lookup returns CDR1 SGHTA and CDR2 FQGNSA. V lost 3 bases and J 8 bases, leaving 9 bases between the germline ends. There are 12 residues in the CDR3. Here the CDR3 DNA reads TGTGCCAGCAGCTTTGGGGTCGGTACGCAGTATTTT. Its protein product is CASSFGVGTQYF. The whole variable domain, remainder taken from reference TRBV7-2 and TRBJ2-3, is GAGVSQSPSNKVTEKGKDVELRCDPISGHTALYWYRQSLGQGLEFLIYFQGNSAPDKSGLPSDRFSAERTGGSVSTLTIQRTQQEDSAVYLCASSFGVGTQYFGPGTRLTVL.

CDR3 DNA sequence: TGTGCCAGCAGTTCAGACAGGGTGAACACTGAAGCTTTCTTT. Translated: CASSSDRVNTEAFF. The genes are TRBV6-2 or TRBV6-3 and TRBJ1-1, with TRBD1 matching 7 bases. The CDR3 is 14 amino acids. Losses at the gene ends were 4 bases for V and 0 bases for J; bases not matched to a gene: 2. The germline V gene encodes CDR1 MNHEY and CDR2 SVGEGT.

There are a few counts of this clonotype. V is TRBV2 and J is TRBJ1-5; the match to TRBD1 covers 9 bases. Trimming took 6 bases from V and 6 from J; bases not matched to a gene: 6. CDR1 is SNHLY, CDR2 FYNNEI, per germline. This CDR3 is built from 14 residues. This CDR3 reads CASSATGGTQPQHF. The CDR3 region has the DNA TGTGCCAGCAGCGCGACAGGGGGTACTCAGCCCCAGCATTTT. Full variable domain (outside the CDR3, taken from reference TRBV2 and TRBJ1-5): EPEVTQTPSHQVTQMGQEVILRCVPISNHLYFYWYRQILGQKVEFLVSFYNNEISEKSEIFDDQFSVERPDGSNFTLKIRSTKLEDSAMYFCASSATGGTQPQHFGDGTRLSIL.

This clonotype was picked up a small number of times. This chain uses TRBV20-1 with TRBJ2-7, with TRBD2 matching 7 bases. This CDR3 is built from 13 residues. Germline assignment: CDR1 DFQATT and CDR2 SNEGSKA (reference sequence). The V and J ends lost 5 bases and 3 bases, in that order; junction bases with no gene match: 7. CDR3 protein: CSAAGASYYEQYF. The CDR3, as DNA: TGCAGTGCTGCGGGAGCCTCATACTACGAGCAGTACTTC.

This clonotype was counted many times. The gene calls are TRBV28 and TRBJ1-1; the match to TRBD1 covers 7 bases. This CDR3 is built from 15 residues. After removal of 1 base from V and 3 bases from J, the junction contained 5 bases not matched to a gene. The V gene's germline CDR1 is MDHEN and CDR2 SYDVKM. Here the CDR3 DNA reads TGTGCCAGCAGTTTATTGACAGGGTCGGACACTGAAGCTTTCTTT. As protein: CASSLLTGSDTEAFF.

This clonotype has more than one count but fewer than ten. The gene calls are TRBV7-2 and TRBJ1-1; unclear D gene. CDR1 and CDR2 (germline): SGHTA, FQGNSA. The V gene lost 2 bases and the J gene lost 5 bases, with 9 bases spanning the gap. This CDR3 region has 13 residues. The CDR3 region has the DNA TGTGCCAGCAGCTTAAATTTCAGGACTGAAGCTTTCTTT. Its translation: CASSLNFRTEAFF. The full variable domain, rest sourced from reference TRBV7-2 and TRBJ1-1, is GAGVSQSPSNKVTEKGKDVELRCDPISGHTALYWYRQSLGQGLEFLIYFQGNSAPDKSGLPSDRFSAERTGGSVSTLTIQRTQQEDSAVYLCASSLNFRTEAFFGQGTRLTVV.

The V call is TRBV20-1, the J call TRBJ2-1; a weak D match, TRBD2 (6 bases). Trimming pared 4 bases from V and 0 bases from J, leaving 16 bases between. CDR1 is DFQATT, CDR2 SNEGSKA, per germline (reference sequence). This CDR3 has 16 amino acids. This CDR3 is CSAITRSGGSYNEQFF. The CDR3 DNA reads TGCAGTGCTATTACCCGTAGCGGAGGCTCCTACAATGAGCAGTTCTTC.

This chain connects TRBV7-9 to TRBJ2-2, with D perhaps being TRBD1 or TRBD2 (5 bases each). Germline lookup yields CDR1 SEHNR and CDR2 FQNEAQ (reference sequence). This CDR3 spans 16 amino acids. V was trimmed by 6 bases and J by 0 bases, leaving 14 bases between them. The CDR3 DNA sequence: TGTGCCAGCAGTTCCTTTCGGGGCCCGAACACCGGGGAGCTGTTTTTT. Translated, it gives CASSSFRGPNTGELFF.